This note documents a single TCR beta chain sequence. The data were obtained in a study of blood T cell repertoires in COVID-19. Repertoires were generated with immunoSEQ multiplex PCR, while TCRdb's copy carries only in-frame clones and drops some. Here the sample spans 140,000 to 150,000 clones, 81% being singletons. The CDR3 spans 13 residues. Germline CDR1 MNHNY, CDR2 SVGAGI (reference sequence). Trimming at V came to 6 bases and at J to 2 bases, leaving 4 bases not matched to a gene. The chain carries TRBV6-6 and TRBJ2-7; 7 bases line up with TRBD2. The sequence derives from a human donor in a cohort sampled during active COVID-19. The sequenced material came from peripheral blood. The CDR3 DNA follows: TGTGCCAGCAGACTAGCGACCACCTACGAGCAGTACTTC. This translates into CASRLATTYEQYF.